This T cell receptor beta chain came from a study of blood T cell repertoires in COVID-19. At the level of the study: Samples came from the United States, Italy and Spain, spanning acute and convalescent COVID-19. The cDNA or gDNA used as material had been derived from T cells, B-cell-depleted T cells, or PBMCs.

The germline V gene encodes CDR1 MDHEN and CDR2 SYDVKM. The CDR3 loop spans 15 amino acids. V trimming: 6 bases; J trimming: 7 bases; junction bases outside the gene matches: 11. Original processing methods: Estimates of nucleated cell counts were drawn from the amplification of reference gene primers. TCRdb's copy holds only in-frame clones and misses some; the assay was immunoSEQ multiplex PCR. V, J and clone size are taken as reported in that table, and D and trimming were inferred from the DNA itself. This sample has 200,000 to 300,000 clones, with about four fifths found just once. The sequenced sample consisted of peripheral blood. This chain connects TRBV28 to TRBJ1-5, with 8 bases that match TRBD1. The source of this sequence is a woman older than 75 with acute or convalescent COVID-19. The CDR3 spells CASSLGDRLRQPQHF. The CDR3 nucleotides are TGTGCCAGCAGCCTAGGGGACAGGCTGCGGCAGCCCCAGCATTTT.